This TCR beta chain originates from a study of human T cells and chemical hapten exposure. Background on the study: A roughly 2 cm by roughly 2 cm inner upper arm patch received 2% DPC for sensitization. Study results and limitations: Significantly more large CDR3 similarity clusters were formed by expanded TCRs than by controls.

Points on this clonotype: What it binds is not known.

TCRdb used MiXCR to reprocess the RACE reads, holding one entry per CDR3 protein. Of fewer than 100,000 distinct CDR3 sequences in the sample, 9.5% to 15% were seen once. As for time point: patch test 1, 2 weeks after DPC sensitization. Treatment specified: therapeutic diphenylcyclopropenone sensitization with weekly scalp DPC. Blood was drawn before each patch test was applied. Alopecia patients, 18 to 70 years old and DPC-suitable, served as donors. Sequencing used whole blood, obtained in connection with sensitization to the hapten diphenylcyclopropenone (DPC). The receptor comes from a woman between 35 and 50 years old with alopecia areata. Some clones in this sample may be carry-over from other donors' samples.

This chain's CDR3 is CASGVFGGQETQYF. In DNA, the CDR3 is TGTGCCAGCGGTGTATTCGGGGGGCAAGAGACCCAGTACTTC. This chain joins TRBV2 and TRBJ2-5; 7 bases align to TRBD2. V lost 8 bases to trimming and J lost 2 bases; unmatched junction nucleotides: 8. The CDR3 is made up of 14 amino acids. Germline V gives CDR1 SNHLY, CDR2 FYNNEI.